This T cell receptor beta chain was identified in a study of T cell changes during pregnancy in multiple sclerosis. Produced via immunoSEQ multiplex PCR; TCRdb's table is partial and in-frame only. The table lists 65,000 to 85,000 clones, around 94% of them singletons. The receptor was derived from a female donor in good health, enrolled as a control in a pregnancy study. Sequenced material: peripheral blood, taken in the second trimester of pregnancy.

The CDR3 region is CASSTVNEKLFF. CDR3 bases: TGTGCCAGTTCGACAGTTAATGAAAAACTGTTTTTT. The V call is TRBV2, the J call TRBJ1-4; TRBD1 might be the D (5 bases). Germline lookup yields CDR1 SNHLY and CDR2 FYNNEI. There are 12 residues in the CDR3. Trimming took 9 bases from V and 4 from J, leaving 9 bases between them.